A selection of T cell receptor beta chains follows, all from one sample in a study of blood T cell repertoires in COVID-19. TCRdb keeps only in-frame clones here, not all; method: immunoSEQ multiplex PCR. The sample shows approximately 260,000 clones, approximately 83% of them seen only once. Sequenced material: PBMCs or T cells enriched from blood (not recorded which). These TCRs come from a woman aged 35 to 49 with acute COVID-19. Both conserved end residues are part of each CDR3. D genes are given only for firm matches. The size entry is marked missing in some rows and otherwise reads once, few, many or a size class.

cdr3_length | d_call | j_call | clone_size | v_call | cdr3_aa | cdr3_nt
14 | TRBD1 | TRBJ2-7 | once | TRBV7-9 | CASSRTGDLYEQYF | TGTGCCAGCAGCCGTACAGGGGACCTCTACGAGCAGTACTTC
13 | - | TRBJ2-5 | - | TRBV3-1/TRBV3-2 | CASSHRGGETQYF | TGTGCCAGCAGCCACAGGGGTGGGGAGACCCAGTACTTC
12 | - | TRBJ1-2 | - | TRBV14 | CASRLSGAGLAF | TGTGCCAGCAGACTAAGTGGGGCAGGGCTCGCCTTC
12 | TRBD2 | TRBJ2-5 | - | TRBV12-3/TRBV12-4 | CASRREFETQYF | TGTGCCAGCAGGCGGGAGTTTGAGACCCAGTACTTC
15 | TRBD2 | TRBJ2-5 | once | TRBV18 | CASSPSGGYQETQYF | TGTGCCAGCTCACCTAGCGGGGGTTACCAAGAGACCCAGTACTTC
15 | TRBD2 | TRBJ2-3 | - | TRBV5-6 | CASSRTSGKTDTQYF | TGTGCCAGCAGCCGGACTAGCGGGAAGACAGATACGCAGTATTTT
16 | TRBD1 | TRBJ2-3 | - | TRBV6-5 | CASSYFRDSHKDTQYF | TGTGCCAGCAGTTACTTTCGGGACAGCCACAAAGATACGCAGTATTTT
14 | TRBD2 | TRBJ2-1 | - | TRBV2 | CASSDSGGYNEQFF | TGTGCCAGCAGTGATAGCGGGGGTTACAATGAGCAGTTCTTC
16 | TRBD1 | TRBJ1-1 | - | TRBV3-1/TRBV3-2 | CASSQVNSDRDTEAFF | TGTGCCAGCAGCCAAGTCAACTCCGACAGGGACACTGAAGCTTTCTTT
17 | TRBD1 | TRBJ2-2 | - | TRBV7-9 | CASSSERQGGRTGELFF | TGTGCCAGCAGCTCGGAGAGACAGGGCGGTCGGACCGGGGAGCTGTTTTTT
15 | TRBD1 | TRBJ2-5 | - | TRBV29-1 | CSVLTTGVPQETQYF | TGCAGCGTTCTAACCACAGGGGTCCCTCAAGAGACCCAGTACTTC
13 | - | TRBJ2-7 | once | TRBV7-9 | CASSFEGLGGQYF | TGTGCCAGCAGCTTCGAAGGTCTTGGCGGGCAGTACTTC
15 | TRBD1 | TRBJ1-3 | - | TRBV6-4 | CARSGGDKSGNTIYF | TGTGCCAGATCAGGGGGCGATAAGTCTGGAAACACCATATATTTT
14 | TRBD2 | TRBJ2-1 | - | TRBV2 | CASKALAAANEQFF | TGTGCCAGCAAGGCCCTAGCGGCTGCCAATGAGCAGTTCTTC
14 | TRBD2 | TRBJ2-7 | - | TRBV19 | CASSIGTSVDEQYF | TGTGCCAGTAGTATCGGAACTAGCGTCGACGAGCAGTACTTC
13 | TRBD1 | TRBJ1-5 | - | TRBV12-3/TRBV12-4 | CASRLTGGKAQHF | TGTGCCAGCAGACTGACAGGGGGCAAGGCCCAGCATTTT
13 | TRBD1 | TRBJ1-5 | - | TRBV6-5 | CASSKDRGQPQHF | TGTGCCAGCAGTAAGGACAGGGGACAGCCCCAGCATTTT
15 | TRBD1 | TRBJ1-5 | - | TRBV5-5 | CASSRDSNSNQPQHF | TGTGCCAGCAGCAGGGACAGTAATAGCAATCAGCCCCAGCATTTT
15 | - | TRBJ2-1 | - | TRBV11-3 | CASSSRGNSYNEQFF | TGTGCCAGCAGCTCCCGCGGGAACTCCTACAATGAGCAGTTCTTC
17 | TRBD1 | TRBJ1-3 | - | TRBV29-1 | CSVVTGGPSSSGNTIYF | TGCAGCGTTGTCACAGGGGGCCCCTCTAGCTCTGGAAACACCATATATTTT
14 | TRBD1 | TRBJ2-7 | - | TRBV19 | CASSSWTGPNEQYF | TGTGCCAGTAGTAGTTGGACAGGGCCGAACGAGCAGTACTTC
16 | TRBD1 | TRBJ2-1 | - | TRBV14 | CASSQGRQGLVNEQFF | TGTGCCAGCAGCCAAGGAAGACAGGGGCTAGTCAATGAGCAGTTCTTC
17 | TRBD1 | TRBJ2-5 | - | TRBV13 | CASSTHGTGGDGETQYF | TGTGCCAGCAGCACCCATGGGACAGGGGGCGACGGGGAGACCCAGTACTTC
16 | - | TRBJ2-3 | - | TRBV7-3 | CASSLTGAVFTDTQYF | TGTGCCAGCAGCTTAACAGGGGCGGTTTTCACAGATACGCAGTATTTT
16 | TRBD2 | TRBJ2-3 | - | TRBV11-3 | CASSARTSGTTDTQYF | TGTGCCAGCAGCGCTCGGACTAGCGGGACCACAGATACGCAGTATTTT
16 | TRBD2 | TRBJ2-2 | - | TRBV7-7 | CASKASGIANTGELFF | TGTGCTAGCAAGGCTAGCGGGATCGCGAACACCGGGGAGCTGTTTTTT
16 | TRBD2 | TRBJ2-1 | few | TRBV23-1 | CASSRGTSGRLNEQFF | TGCGCCAGCAGCCGAGGGACTAGCGGGAGACTCAATGAGCAGTTCTTC
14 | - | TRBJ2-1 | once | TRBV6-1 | CASSELEGLDEQFF | TGTGCCAGCAGTGAATTGGAGGGGCTGGATGAGCAGTTCTTC
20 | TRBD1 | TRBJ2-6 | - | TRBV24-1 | CATSDPGGQGDSSGANVLTF | TGTGCCACCAGTGATCCAGGAGGACAGGGAGACTCCTCTGGGGCCAACGTCCTGACTTTC
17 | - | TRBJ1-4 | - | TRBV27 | CASIVPPAGNGVEKLFF | TGTGCCAGCATCGTTCCCCCTGCAGGGAACGGCGTTGAAAAACTGTTTTTT
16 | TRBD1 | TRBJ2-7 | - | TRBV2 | CASSTGQESPRNEQYF | TGTGCCAGCAGCACTGGACAGGAAAGTCCCAGGAACGAGCAGTACTTC
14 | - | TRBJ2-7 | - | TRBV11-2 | CASSLAAIRHEQYF | TGTGCCAGCAGCTTAGCAGCGATCCGGCACGAGCAGTACTTC